These 5 T cell receptor beta chains came from one sample sequenced in a study of vaccination effects on CD4 cells after COVID-19. Some clones are missing from TCRdb's copy, which holds only in-frame ones; the method was immunoSEQ multiplex PCR. The sample contains roughly 50,000 clones, just under 80% of which appear only once. Antigen specificity for these receptors is unknown. Before sequencing, viral peptide pools were used by the ViraFEST assay to expand antigen-specific CD4+ T cells. It was after more than 8 days of culture that CD4+ T cells were isolated. Among the vaccine recipients, none had a prior SARS-CoV-2 infection, and nucleocapsid antibodies were negative. The sample here was CD4+ T cells from PBMCs cultured with HCoV-OC43 spike peptides, taken before COVID-19 vaccination. The subset is: HCoV-OC43 spike overlapping peptide pool stimulation. These receptors were obtained from a human donor who received a COVID-19 vaccine.

The rearrangement uses TRBV5-6 and TRBJ1-1; 8 nucleotides match TRBD1. Germline CDR1 and CDR2: SGHDT and YYEEEE. This CDR3 contains 15 residues. V lost 4 bases to trimming and J lost 3 bases; unmatched junction nucleotides: 8. In DNA, the CDR3 is TGTGCCAGCAGCACTGCAGGGGGCGGGTACACTGAAGCTTTCTTT. Protein product: CASSTAGGGYTEAFF. Using reference TRBV5-6 and TRBJ1-1 for the parts outside the CDR3, the full variable domain is DAGVTQSPTHLIKTRGQQVTLRCSPKSGHDTVSWYQQALGQGPQFIFQYYEEEERQRGNFPDRFSGHQFPNYSSELNVNALLLGDSALYLCASSTAGGGYTEAFFGQGTRLTVV.

This clone has only one observation. V gene TRBV6-6 combines with J gene TRBJ2-7, with TRBD1 matching over 9 bases. J was trimmed by 6 bases and V by 6 bases; bases with no gene match: 15. The CDR3 has 16 residues. CDR1 is MNHNY, CDR2 SVGAGI, per germline (reference sequence). In nucleotides, the CDR3 is TGTGCCAGCAGGGACACCGGGACAGGGAAACGTAGCGAGCAGTACGTC. Translating gives CASRDTGTGKRSEQYV.

V usage is TRBV25-1 and J usage is TRBJ2-5; D possibly matches TRBD1 or TRBD2 (5 bases each). This CDR3 is built from 14 residues. The germline CDR1 and CDR2 sequences are MGHDK and SYGVNS. Trimming took 2 bases from V and 1 from J, leaving 8 bases between them. The CDR3 nucleotides read TGTGCCAGCAGTGAAAGGGGACCCCAAGAGACCCAGTACTTC. It is translated as CASSERGPQETQYF.

The rearrangement uses TRBV5-1 and TRBJ2-4; perhaps TRBD2 as D (5 bases). Germline values: CDR1 SGHRS, CDR2 YFSETQ. V was pared by 0 bases and J by 8 bases, with 18 bases between. The length of the CDR3 is 16 residues. DNA of the CDR3: TGCGCCAGCAGCTTGGCAATGGCGGGTATAAGGGACATTCAGTACTTC. This gives the protein CASSLAMAGIRDIQYF.

This chain connects TRBV20-1 to TRBJ1-1; no clear D gene. The CDR3 is made up of 11 amino acids. V lost 0 bases and J 7 bases, leaving 6 bases between the germline ends. Germline-derived CDR1 and CDR2 are DFQATT and SNEGSKA (reference sequence). CDR3 DNA sequence: TGCAGTGCTAGAGATAGCGGTGAAGCTTTCTTT. It specifies CSARDSGEAFF.